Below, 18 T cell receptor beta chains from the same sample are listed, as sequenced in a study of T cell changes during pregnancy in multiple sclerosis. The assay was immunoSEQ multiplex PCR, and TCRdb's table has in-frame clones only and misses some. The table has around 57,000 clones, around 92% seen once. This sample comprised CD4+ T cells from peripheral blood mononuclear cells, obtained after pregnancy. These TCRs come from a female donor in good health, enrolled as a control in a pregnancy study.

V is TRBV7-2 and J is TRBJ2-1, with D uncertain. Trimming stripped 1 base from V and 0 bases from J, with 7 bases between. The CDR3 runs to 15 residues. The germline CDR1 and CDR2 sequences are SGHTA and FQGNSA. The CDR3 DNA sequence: TGTGCCAGCAGCTTAGAATCTCGCTCCTACAATGAGCAGTTCTTC. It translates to CASSLESRSYNEQFF.

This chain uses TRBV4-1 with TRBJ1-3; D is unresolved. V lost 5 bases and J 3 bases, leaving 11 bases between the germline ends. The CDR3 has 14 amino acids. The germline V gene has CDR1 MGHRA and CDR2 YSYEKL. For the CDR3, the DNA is TGCGCCAGCAGCGCGGGGTTAAGTGGAAACACCATATATTTT. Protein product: CASSAGLSGNTIYF.

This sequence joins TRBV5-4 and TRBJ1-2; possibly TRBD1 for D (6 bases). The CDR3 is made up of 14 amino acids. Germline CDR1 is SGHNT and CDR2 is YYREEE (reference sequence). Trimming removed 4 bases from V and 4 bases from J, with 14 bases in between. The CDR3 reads CASSPDRRSYGYTF. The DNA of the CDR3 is TGTGCCAGCAGCCCAGACAGGCGGTCCTATGGCTACACCTTC.

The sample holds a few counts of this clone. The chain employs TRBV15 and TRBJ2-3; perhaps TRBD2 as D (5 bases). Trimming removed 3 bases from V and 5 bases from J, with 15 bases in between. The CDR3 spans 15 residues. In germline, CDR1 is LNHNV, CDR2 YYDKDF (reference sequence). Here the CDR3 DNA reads TGTGCCACCAGCAGCAGAACTAGTAGGAGAGATACGCAGTATTTT. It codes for CATSSRTSRRDTQYF. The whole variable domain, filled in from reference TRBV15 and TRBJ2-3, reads DAMVIQNPRYQVTQFGKPVTLSCSQTLNHNVMYWYQQKSSQAPKLLFHYYDKDFNNEADTPDNFQSRRPNTSFCFLDIRSPGLGDTAMYLCATSSRTSRRDTQYFGPGTRLTVL.

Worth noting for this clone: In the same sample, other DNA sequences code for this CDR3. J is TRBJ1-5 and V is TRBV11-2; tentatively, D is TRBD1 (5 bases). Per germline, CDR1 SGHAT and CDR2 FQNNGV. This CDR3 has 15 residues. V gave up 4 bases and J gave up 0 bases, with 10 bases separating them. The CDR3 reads CASSSGLNSNQPQHF. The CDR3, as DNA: TGTGCCAGCAGCTCGGGACTGAATAGCAATCAGCCCCAGCATTTT. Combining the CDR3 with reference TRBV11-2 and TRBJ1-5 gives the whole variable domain EAGVAQSPRYKIIEKRQSVAFWCNPISGHATLYWYQQILGQGPKLLIQFQNNGVVDDSQLPKDRFSAERLKGVDSTLKIQPAKLEDSAVYLCASSSGLNSNQPQHFGDGTRLSIL.

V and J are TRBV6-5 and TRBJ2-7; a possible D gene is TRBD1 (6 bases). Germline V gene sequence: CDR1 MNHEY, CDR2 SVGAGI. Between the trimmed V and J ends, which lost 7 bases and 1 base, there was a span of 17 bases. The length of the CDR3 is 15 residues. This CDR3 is CASMSTGHHSYEQYF. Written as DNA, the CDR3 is TGTGCCAGCATGTCCACGGGACATCATTCCTACGAGCAGTACTTC.

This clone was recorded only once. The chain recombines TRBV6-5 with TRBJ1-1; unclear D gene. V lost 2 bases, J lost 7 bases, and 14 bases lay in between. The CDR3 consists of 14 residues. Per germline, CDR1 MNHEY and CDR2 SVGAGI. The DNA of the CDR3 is TGTGCCAGCAGTTACGCGCAAGAAAGCATTGAAGCTTTCTTT. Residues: CASSYAQESIEAFF.

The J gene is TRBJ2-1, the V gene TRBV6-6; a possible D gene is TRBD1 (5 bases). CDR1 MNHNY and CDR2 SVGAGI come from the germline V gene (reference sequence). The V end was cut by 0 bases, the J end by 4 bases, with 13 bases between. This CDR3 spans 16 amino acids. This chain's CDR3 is CASSYSKPREYNEQFF. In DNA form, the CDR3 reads TGTGCCAGCAGTTACTCGAAACCCAGGGAATACAATGAGCAGTTCTTC.

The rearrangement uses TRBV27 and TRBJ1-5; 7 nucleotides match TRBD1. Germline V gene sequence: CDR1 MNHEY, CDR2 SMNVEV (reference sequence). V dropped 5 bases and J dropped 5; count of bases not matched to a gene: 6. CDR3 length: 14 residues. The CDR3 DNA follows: TGTGCCAGCAGTACACAGGGGTACGATCAGCCCCAGCATTTT. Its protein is CASSTQGYDQPQHF.

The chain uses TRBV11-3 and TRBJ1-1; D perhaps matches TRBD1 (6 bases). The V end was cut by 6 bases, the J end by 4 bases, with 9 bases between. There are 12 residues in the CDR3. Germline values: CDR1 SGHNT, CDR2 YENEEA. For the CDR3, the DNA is TGTGCCAGCAGTAGGGACACCACTGAAGCTTTCTTT. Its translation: CASSRDTTEAFF.

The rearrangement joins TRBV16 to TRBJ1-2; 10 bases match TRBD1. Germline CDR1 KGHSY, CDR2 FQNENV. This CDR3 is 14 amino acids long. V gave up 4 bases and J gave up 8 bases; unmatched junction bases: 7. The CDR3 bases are TGTGCCAGCAGCCTCTCAGCGGGACAGGGGGGCTACACCTTC. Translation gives CASSLSAGQGGYTF.

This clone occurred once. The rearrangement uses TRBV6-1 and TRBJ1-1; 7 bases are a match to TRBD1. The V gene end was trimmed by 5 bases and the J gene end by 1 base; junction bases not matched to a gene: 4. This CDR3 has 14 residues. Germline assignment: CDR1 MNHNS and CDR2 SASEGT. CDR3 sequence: CASSLTGPNTEAFF. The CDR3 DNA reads TGTGCCAGCAGTTTGACAGGGCCGAACACTGAAGCTTTCTTT.

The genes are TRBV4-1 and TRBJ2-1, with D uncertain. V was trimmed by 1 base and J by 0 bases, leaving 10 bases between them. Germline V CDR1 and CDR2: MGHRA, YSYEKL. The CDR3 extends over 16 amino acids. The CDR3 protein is CASSQVGRYSYNEQFF. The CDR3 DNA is TGCGCCAGCAGCCAAGTTGGCCGATACTCCTACAATGAGCAGTTCTTC.

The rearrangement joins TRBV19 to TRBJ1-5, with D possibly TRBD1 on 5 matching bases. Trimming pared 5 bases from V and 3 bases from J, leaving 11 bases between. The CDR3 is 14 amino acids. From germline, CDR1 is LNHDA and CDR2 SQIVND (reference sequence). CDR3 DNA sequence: TGTGCCAGTAGTGTACAGGTGTACAATCAGCCCCAGCATTTT. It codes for CASSVQVYNQPQHF.

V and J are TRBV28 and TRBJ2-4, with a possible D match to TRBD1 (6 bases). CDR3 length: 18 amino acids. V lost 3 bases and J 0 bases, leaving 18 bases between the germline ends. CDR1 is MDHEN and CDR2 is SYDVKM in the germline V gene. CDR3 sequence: CASSFYQPGASAKNIQYF. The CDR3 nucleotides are TGTGCCAGCAGTTTCTACCAGCCAGGGGCTTCAGCCAAAAACATTCAGTACTTC. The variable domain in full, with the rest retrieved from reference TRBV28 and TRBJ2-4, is DVKVTQSSRYLVKRTGEKVFLECVQDMDHENMFWYRQDPGLGLRLIYFSYDVKMKEKGDIPEGYSVSREKKERFSLILESASTNQTSMYLCASSFYQPGASAKNIQYFGAGTRLSVL.

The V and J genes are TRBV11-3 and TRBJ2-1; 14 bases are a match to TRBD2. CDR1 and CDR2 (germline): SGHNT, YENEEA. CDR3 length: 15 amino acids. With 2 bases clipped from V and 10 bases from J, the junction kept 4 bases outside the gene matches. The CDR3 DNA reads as TGTGCCAGCAGCTTAATGACTAGCGGGGGGGAGGAGCAGTTCTTC. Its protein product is CASSLMTSGGEEQFF.

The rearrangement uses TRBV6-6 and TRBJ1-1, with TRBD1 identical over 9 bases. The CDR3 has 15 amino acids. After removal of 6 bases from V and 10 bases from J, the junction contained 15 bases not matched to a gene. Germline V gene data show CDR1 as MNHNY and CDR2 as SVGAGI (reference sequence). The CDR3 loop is CASSDPGTGIGIAFF. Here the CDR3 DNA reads TGTGCCAGCAGCGACCCCGGGACAGGGATCGGAATAGCTTTCTTT.

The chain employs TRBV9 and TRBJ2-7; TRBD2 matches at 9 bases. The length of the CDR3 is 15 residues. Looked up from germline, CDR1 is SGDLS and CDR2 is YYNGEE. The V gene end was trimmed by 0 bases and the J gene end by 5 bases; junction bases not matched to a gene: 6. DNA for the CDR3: TGTGCCAGCAGCGTAGTGGCTAGCGGGGTGAACGAGCAGTACTTC. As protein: CASSVVASGVNEQYF. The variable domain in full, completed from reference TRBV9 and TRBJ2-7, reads DSGVTQTPKHLITATGQRVTLRCSPRSGDLSVYWYQQSLDQGLQFLIQYYNGEERAKGNILERFSAQQFPDLHSELNLSSLELGDSALYFCASSVVASGVNEQYFGPGTRLTVT.